The rows below give T cell receptor beta chains drawn from one sample of a study of cytomegalovirus exposure and HLA in healthy donors. Libraries were prepared by immunoSEQ multiplex PCR; TCRdb keeps only in-frame clonotypes and omits some of them. Of 250,000 to 400,000 clones listed, about 90% are singletons. Source material: PBMCs. Receptors originate from a woman in her twenties or thirties in good health and CMV-seropositive. Each CDR3 is given with its conserved first and last residue. Fields, in order: J gene, D gene, clone size, V gene, CDR3 protein, CDR3 DNA. A D gene is named only where the DNA matches it firmly. Clone size is given for some rows only: seen once, a few or many times, or a class if the clone is expanded.

>TRBJ1-5|-|few|TRBV28
CASSRQRVATQPQHF
TGTGCCAGCAGTCGCCAAAGGGTTGCGACTCAGCCCCAGCATTTT
>TRBJ2-7|-|-|TRBV27
CASSLLGGRSYEQYF
TGTGCCAGCAGTTTATTAGGTGGTAGGTCCTACGAGCAGTACTTC
>TRBJ1-2|-|-|TRBV18
CASSPIEGSNYGYTF
TGTGCCAGCTCACCAATCGAGGGGTCCAACTATGGCTACACCTTC
>TRBJ1-1|-|-|TRBV9
CASSVDSSSRTEAFF
TGTGCCAGCAGCGTCGACTCTTCTTCGAGGACTGAAGCTTTCTTT
>TRBJ1-5|-|-|TRBV5-4
CASSLGRVLLSPFNQPQHF
TGTGCCAGCAGCTTGGGAAGGGTCCTTCTCAGTCCTTTTAATCAGCCCCAGCATTTT
>TRBJ1-5|-|once|TRBV28
CASTLDSVGGQPQHF
TGTGCCAGCACCCTGGACAGCGTTGGAGGGCAGCCCCAGCATTTT
>TRBJ1-4|TRBD1|-|TRBV11-3
CASSLGQGEDSGEKLFF
TGTGCCAGCTCCCTGGGACAGGGGGAAGACAGTGGTGAAAAACTGTTTTTT
>TRBJ2-5|TRBD1|-|TRBV30
CARTLAGGPQETQYF
TGTGCCCGGACCCTAGCAGGGGGACCCCAAGAGACCCAGTACTTC
>TRBJ2-5|TRBD2|-|TRBV4-1
CASSQPTSGRLETQYF
TGCGCCAGCAGCCAACCCACAAGCGGGAGGTTGGAGACCCAGTACTTC
>TRBJ2-5|TRBD1|-|TRBV2
CASSEQTGVSSGQETQYF
TGTGCCAGCAGTGAGCAGACAGGGGTAAGCAGCGGACAAGAGACCCAGTACTTC
>TRBJ2-7|-|-|TRBV4-3
CASSQASSRLGLHEQYF
TGCGCCAGCAGCCAAGCGTCTAGTCGTCTGGGACTCCACGAGCAGTACTTC
>TRBJ1-6|-|-|TRBV6-1
CASSEGRISPLHF
TGTGCCAGCAGTGAAGGCCGGATCTCACCCCTCCACTTT
>TRBJ2-2|-|-|TRBV7-8
CASSSRTGGNTGELFF
TGTGCCAGCAGCAGCCGAACAGGAGGAAACACCGGGGAGCTGTTTTTT
>TRBJ2-1|-|-|TRBV14
CASSHLYEQFF
TGTGCCAGCAGCCATCTTTATGAGCAGTTCTTC
>TRBJ1-1|-|-|TRBV6-5
CASSYSAPAEAFF
TGTGCCAGCAGTTACTCCGCGCCGGCTGAAGCTTTCTTT
>TRBJ2-2|TRBD2|-|TRBV7-9
CASINQGLTSGELFF
TGTGCCAGCATCAACCAGGGACTAACCTCCGGGGAGCTGTTTTTT
>TRBJ2-2|TRBD2|-|TRBV27
CASSFSSLPTSGGANGELFF
TGTGCCAGCAGTTTCTCCTCCCTACCAACTAGCGGGGGGGCCAACGGGGAGCTGTTTTTT
>TRBJ1-2|-|-|TRBV27
CASSTRKDYGYTF
TGTGCCAGCTCTACCAGGAAAGACTATGGCTACACCTTC
>TRBJ2-7|-|-|TRBV14
CASSLPSSYEQYF
TGTGCCAGCAGCCTCCCTAGCTCCTACGAGCAGTACTTC
>TRBJ1-4|-|-|TRBV4-3
CASSQETRATNEKLFF
TGCGCCAGCAGCCAAGAAACACGTGCAACTAATGAAAAACTGTTTTTT
>TRBJ2-7|-|-|TRBV29-1
CSVAYSGRWRLEQYF
TGCAGCGTTGCTTACTCGGGACGTTGGAGGCTCGAGCAGTACTTC
>TRBJ1-1|-|-|TRBV2
CASSDRGRLEAFF
TGTGCCAGCAGTGACCGGGGCCGCCTGGAAGCTTTCTTT
>TRBJ2-1|-|-|TRBV7-8
CASSLNSYNEQFF
TGTGCCAGCAGCTTAAACTCCTACAATGAGCAGTTCTTC
>TRBJ1-2|TRBD1|-|TRBV28
CASSSGTAHGYTF
TGTGCCAGCAGTTCCGGGACAGCCCATGGCTACACCTTC